A selection of T cell receptor beta chains follows, all from one sample in a study of OX40 agonist ivuxolimab in advanced cancers. This table comes from immunoSEQ multiplex PCR, and its TCRdb copy is limited to in-frame clones, with some not included. This sample has about 100,000 clones, with approximately 89% found just once. The material sequenced was CD4+ or CD8+ T cells sorted from blood, taken in a trial of the OX40 agonist ivuxolimab. These receptors originate from an adult with an advanced solid tumor such as melanoma, head and neck, liver or kidney cancer. The CDR3 runs from the conserved cysteine through the conserved F or W. The order of the fields is J gene, V gene, CDR3 protein.

>TRBJ1-2|TRBV6-5
CASSPLNSARYGYTF
>TRBJ1-2|TRBV28
CASSSYPRSGYTF
>TRBJ2-5|TRBV19
CASSIAETQYF
>TRBJ1-6|TRBV4-2
CASSQHGLGQNSPLHF
>TRBJ1-3|TRBV28
CASRWTTSAGNTIYF
>TRBJ1-5|TRBV19
CASNRQGGNQPQHF
>TRBJ2-7|TRBV20-1
CSARQYEQYF
>TRBJ2-5|TRBV13
CASSGALRETQYF
>TRBJ2-7|TRBV4-2
CASSLRASSSYEQYF
>TRBJ2-3|TRBV7-2
CASLPGQSRSTDTQYF
>TRBJ2-1|TRBV6-1
CASVTGFNEQFF
>TRBJ1-1|TRBV7-8
CASSLIGQMNTEAFF
>TRBJ1-4|TRBV6-5
CASSYSQGPGEKLFF
>TRBJ2-3|TRBV7-9
CASSLAPGKGPDTQYF
>TRBJ2-1|TRBV6-6
CASSYSGQGGYNEQFF
>TRBJ2-7|TRBV6-5
CASSRDRGSYEQYF
>TRBJ1-1|TRBV11-3
CASSLLAGRAFF
>TRBJ2-1|TRBV5-1
CASSSLVTSGYNEQFF
>TRBJ1-4|TRBV27
CASSPRPVGINEKLFF
>TRBJ2-2|TRBV7-7
CASSSPHTGELFF
>TRBJ1-5|TRBV28
CASSAGWPQHF
>TRBJ1-4|TRBV5-1
CASSLQGSNEKLFF